A selection of T cell receptor beta chains follows, all from one sample in a study of blood T cell repertoires in COVID-19. Only in-frame clones appear in the TCRdb table, and some are missing; sequencing was by immunoSEQ multiplex PCR. This table holds some 170,000 clones, roughly 80% found once. Sequenced input: peripheral blood. These TCRs come from a man in his sixties with acute or convalescent COVID-19. Both conserved end residues are part of each CDR3. D genes are given only for firm matches. Clone size, where shown, is once, few, many, or a class for clones that have expanded.

size,V,D,J,CDR3,DNA
-,TRBV29-1,TRBD1,TRBJ2-7,CSARPGTGGYEQYF,TGCAGCGCGCGCCCCGGGACAGGGGGGTACGAGCAGTACTTC
once,TRBV6-2/TRBV6-3,TRBD2,TRBJ2-5,CASSTRLAGMETQYF,TGTGCCAGCAGTACAAGACTAGCGGGGATGGAGACCCAGTACTTC
-,TRBV4-3,TRBD1,TRBJ1-2,CASSHRTGDGYTF,TGCGCCAGCAGCCACCGGACAGGGGATGGCTACACCTTC
once,TRBV6-2/TRBV6-3,TRBD1,TRBJ1-3,CASSYRTGTGARNTIYF,TGTGCCAGCAGTTACCGCACCGGGACAGGGGCTCGAAACACCATATATTTT
-,TRBV14,-,TRBJ1-3,CASSRPSILGNTIYF,TGTGCCAGCAGCCGCCCGTCAATCCTAGGAAACACCATATATTTT
-,TRBV5-1,-,TRBJ1-4,CASSLDTTNEKLFF,TGCGCCAGCAGCTTGGATACAACTAATGAAAAACTGTTTTTT
-,TRBV30,TRBD1,TRBJ1-5,CAWNPGQGLHSNQPQHF,TGTGCCTGGAACCCAGGACAGGGCTTACATAGCAATCAGCCCCAGCATTTT
-,TRBV15,-,TRBJ1-5,CATSRGDTLDQPQHF,TGTGCCACCAGCAGAGGGGACACTCTGGATCAGCCCCAGCATTTT
-,TRBV5-1,-,TRBJ2-1,CASSLTGGLGNEQFF,TGCGCCAGCAGCTTAACGGGGGGCCTCGGCAATGAGCAGTTCTTC
-,TRBV10-3,-,TRBJ2-1,CAISDLAQEQFF,TGTGCCATCAGTGATCTGGCCCAAGAGCAGTTCTTC
-,TRBV5-5,-,TRBJ1-1,CASSPTGNTEAFF,TGTGCCAGCAGCCCGACAGGGAACACTGAAGCTTTCTTT
-,TRBV6-2/TRBV6-3,-,TRBJ1-1,CASSYSPSTEAFF,TGTGCCAGCAGTTACTCGCCCAGCACTGAAGCTTTCTTT
-,TRBV6-6,TRBD1,TRBJ2-7,CASSHPGTGGVYEQYF,TGTGCCAGCAGCCACCCCGGGACAGGGGGGGTCTACGAGCAGTACTTC
once,TRBV4-1,-,TRBJ1-2,CASSQGGPRGYTF,TGCGCCAGCAGCCAGGGGGGACCGCGAGGCTACACCTTC
-,TRBV7-8,-,TRBJ2-1,CASSFRRGVNEQFF,TGTGCCAGCAGCTTTCGCAGGGGGGTCAATGAGCAGTTCTTC
-,TRBV6-1,TRBD2,TRBJ2-3,CASSDYSGGVDTQYF,TGTGCCAGCAGTGATTACAGCGGGGGAGTAGATACGCAGTATTTT
-,TRBV25-1,TRBD1,TRBJ2-5,CASSEWDSKETQYF,TGTGCCAGCAGTGAATGGGACAGCAAAGAGACCCAGTACTTC
-,TRBV5-1,TRBD1,TRBJ2-3,CASSLEGATGTDTQYF,TGCGCCAGCAGCTTGGAGGGGGCGACAGGCACAGATACGCAGTATTTT